This entry lists 26 T cell receptor beta chains sequenced from one sample in a study of T cell responses to AZD1222 COVID-19 vaccine. Assay: immunoSEQ multiplex PCR; the TCRdb copy retains only in-frame clones and omits some. The sample gives 100,000 to 150,000 clones, around nine tenths of which show up once; about 7.1% is in the top ten. This specimen consisted of peripheral blood, obtained on day 0 of AZD1222 vaccination. Every receptor here comes from an adult in good health.

The V call is TRBV10-3, the J call TRBJ1-2, with a tentative D call TRBD1 (6 bases). The germline gives CDR1 ENHRY, CDR2 SYGVKD. This CDR3 contains 14 residues. Trimming cost V 10 bases and J 3 bases, with 18 bases left between them. The DNA for the CDR3 is TGTGCCACGAGCGTTCGGGGGCGCGACTATGGCTACACCTTC. This sequence encodes CATSVRGRDYGYTF.

The rearrangement uses TRBV2 and TRBJ1-1, with D perhaps TRBD1 (5 bases). This CDR3 is built from 14 residues. Trimming cost V 3 bases and J 4 bases, with 12 bases left between them. Germline V gene sequence: CDR1 SNHLY, CDR2 FYNNEI. CDR3 residues: CASSDSRGGTEAFF. The CDR3 nucleotides are TGTGCCAGCAGTGATTCAAGGGGAGGCACTGAAGCTTTCTTT.

The chain has TRBV10-3 and TRBJ2-3, with 9 bases aligning to TRBD2. The length of the CDR3 is 16 residues. Germline trimming cut 7 bases from V and 1 base from J; bases unmatched to any gene: 9. Germline-derived CDR1 and CDR2 are ENHRY and SYGVKD. CDR3 region: CAITDGGGARTDTQYF. The CDR3 DNA reads as TGTGCCATCACGGACGGCGGGGGGGCCCGCACAGATACGCAGTATTTT.

In the case of this clone: The same CDR3 also results from other DNA sequences found in this sample. The genes are TRBV28 and TRBJ2-7; 9 bases line up with TRBD1. CDR3 size: 11 residues. J was trimmed by 6 bases and V by 6 bases; bases with no gene match: 0. The germline V gene encodes CDR1 MDHEN and CDR2 SYDVKM. In nucleotides, the CDR3 is TGTGCCAGCAGGGACAGGGGCGAGCAGTACTTC. Translated, it gives CASRDRGEQYF.

The rearrangement links TRBV24-1 to TRBJ2-3; TRBD2 agrees at 10 bases. V trimming: 7 bases; J trimming: 2 bases; junction bases outside the gene matches: 5. This CDR3 comprises 15 residues. Germline V gene data show CDR1 as KGHDR and CDR2 as SFDVKD. In nucleotides, the CDR3 is TGTGCCACCAGCCAAGCGGGGGGGCCCACAGATACGCAGTATTTT. It codes for CATSQAGGPTDTQYF.

The chain couples TRBV7-3 to TRBJ2-3; 8 positions match TRBD1. This CDR3 has 14 residues. Germline trimming cut 5 bases from V and 1 base from J; bases unmatched to any gene: 2. Germline V CDR1 and CDR2: SGHTA, FQGTGA. Here the CDR3 DNA reads TGTGCCAGCAGCCAGGGGGCCGGCACAGATACGCAGTATTTT. Its protein is CASSQGAGTDTQYF. Combining the CDR3 with reference TRBV7-3 and TRBJ2-3 gives the whole variable domain GAGVSQTPSNKVTEKGKYVELRCDPISGHTALYWYRQSLGQGPEFLIYFQGTGAADDSGLPNDRFFAVRPEGSVSTLKIQRTERGDSAVYLCASSQGAGTDTQYFGPGTRLTVL.

Only a few counts were recorded for this clone. The rearrangement links TRBV7-9 to TRBJ2-7, with a possible D match to TRBD1 (6 bases). The CDR3 sequence is 16 residues long. Trimming left V 4 bases short and J 2 bases short, with 18 bases between. From germline, CDR1 is SEHNR and CDR2 FQNEAQ (reference sequence). DNA for the CDR3: TGTGCCAGCAGCTCACAAAGGACAGTATTACCCTACGAGCAGTACTTC. It translates to CASSSQRTVLPYEQYF.

The gene calls are TRBV28 and TRBJ2-7; D is possibly TRBD1 or TRBD2 (6 bases each). The CDR3 has 15 residues. Trimming took 7 bases from V and 3 from J, leaving 19 bases between them. CDR1 and CDR2 from the germline V gene are MDHEN and SYDVKM. The CDR3: CASIQTWGAHYEQYF. CDR3 sequence (DNA): TGTGCCAGCATCCAAACCTGGGGGGCACACTACGAGCAGTACTTC.

The CDR3 coding sequence is TGTGCCAGCAGCCCAACATTCCGGGACAGTTACAATGAGCAGTTCTTC. Translation gives CASSPTFRDSYNEQFF. The chain combines TRBV7-9 with TRBJ2-1; the match to TRBD1 covers 7 bases. CDR1 is SEHNR and CDR2 is FQNEAQ in the germline V gene (reference sequence). With V trimmed by 5 bases and J by 4 bases, 11 bases remained unmatched. CDR3 length: 16 residues.

This clone was counted only a few times. The chain employs TRBV12-3 or TRBV12-4 and TRBJ1-1, with D perhaps TRBD1 (5 bases). This CDR3 region has 13 residues. Trimming stripped 1 base from V and 7 bases from J, with 10 bases between. As DNA, the CDR3 is TGTGCCAGCAGTTTAGGTCCGGGACTTGAAGCTTTCTTT. Translated: CASSLGPGLEAFF.

This sequence joins TRBV11-2 and TRBJ2-7; no firm D call. Trimming removed 5 bases from V and 2 bases from J, with 19 bases in between. The CDR3 is made up of 16 amino acids. Germline CDR1 SGHAT, CDR2 FQNNGV. The CDR3 loop is CASSRYSRPVTYEQYF. The DNA for the CDR3 is TGTGCCAGCAGCCGTTACTCGCGGCCGGTAACCTACGAGCAGTACTTC.

V is TRBV5-6 and J is TRBJ2-5; 7 bases line up with TRBD2. The CDR3 covers 16 residues. After removal of 3 bases from V and 5 bases from J, the junction contained 13 bases not matched to a gene. Germline V gene lookup returns CDR1 SGHDT and CDR2 YYEEEE. The CDR3 coding sequence is TGTGCCAGCAGCTCCTTCAAAACTAGCGTGTATGAGACCCAGTACTTC. It codes for CASSSFKTSVYETQYF.

The chain uses TRBV13 and TRBJ2-7, with unresolved D. CDR3 length equals 13 residues. The germline CDR1 and CDR2 sequences are PRHDT and FYEKMQ (reference sequence). Trimming stripped 2 bases from V and 2 bases from J, with 7 bases between. CDR3 amino acids: CASSLRHTYEQYF. CDR3 in DNA: TGTGCCAGCAGCTTAAGACATACCTACGAGCAGTACTTC.

The V gene is TRBV6-5, the J gene TRBJ2-7; 11 bases match TRBD1. Per germline, CDR1 MNHEY and CDR2 SVGAGI. The CDR3 has 15 residues. Unmatched junction bases numbered 10, after V lost 6 bases and J lost 6 bases. CDR3 nucleotide sequence: TGTGCCAGCAGGAAGGACAGGGGGCGGGGAGGCGAGCAGTACTTC. This sequence encodes CASRKDRGRGGEQYF.

The genes are TRBV6-2 or TRBV6-3 and TRBJ1-4, with a tentative D call TRBD1 (6 bases). Germline V gene sequence: CDR1 MNHEY, CDR2 SVGEGT. Trimming left V 5 bases short and J 8 bases short, with 15 bases between. The CDR3 has 14 residues. Here the CDR3 DNA reads TGTGCCAGCAGTCTCGGGGGCGCGGGAGAAAAACTGTTTTTT. This gives the protein CASSLGGAGEKLFF.

A single count supports this clone. The chain joins TRBV19 to TRBJ2-7; D is ambiguous. The germline V and J ends were trimmed by 5 bases and 4 bases, with 15 bases remaining between them. CDR1 LNHDA and CDR2 SQIVND come from the germline V gene (reference sequence). This CDR3 comprises 14 residues. CDR3 bases: TGTGCCAGTAGTTCTCCCGGACGGCTATACGAGCAGTACTTC. Protein product: CASSSPGRLYEQYF.

The chain combines TRBV6-5 with TRBJ1-4; TRBD1 matches 7 bases. Germline trimming cut 5 bases from V and 5 bases from J; bases unmatched to any gene: 8. CDR1 is MNHEY, CDR2 SVGAGI, per germline. This CDR3 is built from 15 residues. The CDR3 sequence is CASSNAGTANEKLFF. The CDR3 DNA reads as TGTGCCAGCAGTAACGCCGGGACAGCAAATGAAAAACTGTTTTTT.

The chain recombines TRBV12-2 with TRBJ1-5. TRBV12-2 is described as a pseudogene. This CDR3 has 14 residues. CDR3 DNA sequence: TGTGCAAGTCGCTGGTGGGAGGTCAATCAGCCCCAGCATTTT. Its protein product is CASRWWEVNQPQHF.

CDR3 bases: TGTGCCAGCAGTCCGCAGGGAGGTGGCTACACCTTC. Translation: CASSPQGGGYTF. The chain couples TRBV7-9 to TRBJ1-2, with D possibly matching TRBD1 (5 bases). The ends were cut back, 6 bases at V and 7 bases at J, with 12 bases in the middle. The germline V gene has CDR1 SEHNR and CDR2 FQNEAQ (reference sequence). The CDR3 runs 12 residues. Using reference TRBV7-9 and TRBJ1-2 for the parts outside the CDR3, the full variable domain is DTGVSQNPRHKITKRGQNVTFRCDPISEHNRLYWYRQTLGQGPEFLTYFQNEAQLEKSRLLSDRFSAERPKGSFSTLEIQRTEQGDSAMYLCASSPQGGGYTFGSGTRLTVV.

The chain employs TRBV29-1 and TRBJ1-2; D not resolved. V was pared by 1 base and J by 4 bases, with 7 bases between. This CDR3 is built from 12 residues. Germline V CDR1 and CDR2: SQVTM, ANQGSEA. For the CDR3, the DNA is TGCAGCGTTGAAGCACGCCTCTATGGCTACACCTTC. Its translation: CSVEARLYGYTF.

V is TRBV30 and J is TRBJ1-2; 8 bases match TRBD1. Germline V gives CDR1 GTSNPN, CDR2 SVGIG (reference sequence). This CDR3 spans 11 amino acids. V was pared by 2 bases and J by 10 bases, with 3 bases of the junction left unmatched. The CDR3 DNA follows: TGTGCCTGGAGTCCGGACAGGGTCTACACCTTC. Its protein product is CAWSPDRVYTF.

The rearrangement joins TRBV5-4 to TRBJ1-3; D remains ambiguous. The V end lost 0 bases, the J end lost 0 bases, and 7 bases lay between the germline ends. In germline, CDR1 is SGHNT, CDR2 YYREEE (reference sequence). This CDR3 is 15 amino acids long. The CDR3: CASSLVPGSGNTIYF. The CDR3 nucleotides are TGTGCCAGCAGCTTGGTTCCCGGCTCTGGAAACACCATATATTTT.

CDR3 DNA sequence: TGCAGCGCCATGTTAGGTCCAGACAGGTATAATGAAAAACTGTTTTTT. This codes for CSAMLGPDRYNEKLFF. The V gene is TRBV29-1, the J gene TRBJ1-4; D perhaps matches TRBD1 (6 bases). Germline assignment: CDR1 SQVTM and CDR2 ANQGSEA. This CDR3 comprises 16 residues. V lost 7 bases and J lost 4, with 22 bases in between. Full variable domain (remainder filled in from reference TRBV29-1 and TRBJ1-4): SAVISQKPSRDICQRGTSLTIQCQVDSQVTMMFWYRQQPGQSLTLIATANQGSEATYESGFVIDKFPISRPNLTFSTLTVSNMSPEDSSIYLCSAMLGPDRYNEKLFFGSGTQLSVL.

The CDR3 DNA reads as TGTGCCAGCAGTTTTGTACAGGTCACTGAAGCTTTCTTT. Translating it yields CASSFVQVTEAFF. This chain connects TRBV28 to TRBJ1-1, with D possibly being TRBD1 (5 bases). The V end was cut by 3 bases, the J end by 4 bases, with 9 bases between. The germline V gene has CDR1 MDHEN and CDR2 SYDVKM. CDR3 length: 13 residues.

In its sample, this clone was seen a few times. This chain joins TRBV30 and TRBJ2-2; D gene uncertain. The V end was cut by 1 base, the J end by 3 bases, with 6 bases between. Germline values: CDR1 GTSNPN, CDR2 SVGIG (reference sequence). CDR3 length equals 13 residues. CDR3 amino acids: CAWSAQYTGELFF. CDR3 coding DNA: TGTGCCTGGAGTGCGCAGTACACCGGGGAGCTGTTTTTT.

The rearrangement joins TRBV13 to TRBJ2-1; possibly TRBD1 or TRBD2 for D (6 bases each). The germline V and J ends were trimmed by 1 base and 8 bases, with 12 bases remaining between them. CDR1 is PRHDT and CDR2 is FYEKMQ in the germline V gene (reference sequence). This CDR3 has 14 amino acids. In nucleotides, the CDR3 is TGTGCCAGCAGCTTAGAAGGGGGGAGCGATGAGCAGTTCTTC. As protein: CASSLEGGSDEQFF.